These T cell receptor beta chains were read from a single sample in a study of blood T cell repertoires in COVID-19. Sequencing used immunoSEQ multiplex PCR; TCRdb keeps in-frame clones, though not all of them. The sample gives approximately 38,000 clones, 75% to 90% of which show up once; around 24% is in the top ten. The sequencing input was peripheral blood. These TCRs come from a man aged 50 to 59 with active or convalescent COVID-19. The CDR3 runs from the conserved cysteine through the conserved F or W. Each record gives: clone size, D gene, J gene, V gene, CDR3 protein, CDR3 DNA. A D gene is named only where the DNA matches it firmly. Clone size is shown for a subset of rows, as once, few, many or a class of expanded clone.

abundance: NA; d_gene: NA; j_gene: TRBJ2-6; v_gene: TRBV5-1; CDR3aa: CASSAGSLSGANVLTF; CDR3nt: TGCGCCAGCAGCGCGGGTTCTTTGAGTGGGGCCAACGTCCTGACTTTC
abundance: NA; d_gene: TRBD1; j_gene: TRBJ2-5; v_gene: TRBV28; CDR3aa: CASSLPRQGARETQYF; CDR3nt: TGTGCCAGCAGCCTCCCCAGACAGGGGGCTCGGGAGACCCAGTACTTC
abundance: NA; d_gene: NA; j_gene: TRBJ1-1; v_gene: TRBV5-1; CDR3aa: CASSWTAMNTEAFF; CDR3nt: TGCGCCAGCAGCTGGACAGCGATGAACACTGAAGCTTTCTTT
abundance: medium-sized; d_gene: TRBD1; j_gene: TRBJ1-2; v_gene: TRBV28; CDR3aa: CASSSRGIQGYTF; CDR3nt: TGTGCCAGCAGCAGCAGGGGGATACAGGGCTACACCTTC
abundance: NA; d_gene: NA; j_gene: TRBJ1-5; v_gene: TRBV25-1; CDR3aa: CASSEGGVNQPQHF; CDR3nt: TGTGCCAGCAGTGAAGGGGGGGTCAATCAGCCCCAGCATTTT
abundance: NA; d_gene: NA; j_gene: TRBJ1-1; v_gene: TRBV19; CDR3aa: CASSIDRTIEAFF; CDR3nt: TGTGCCAGTAGTATAGATAGGACAATTGAAGCTTTCTTT
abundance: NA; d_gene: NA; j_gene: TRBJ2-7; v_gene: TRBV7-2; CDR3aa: CASSPRGNTYEQYF; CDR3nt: TGTGCCAGCAGCCCCCGCGGGAACACCTACGAGCAGTACTTC
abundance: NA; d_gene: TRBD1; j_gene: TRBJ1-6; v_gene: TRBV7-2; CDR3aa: CASSSLQGSNSPLHF; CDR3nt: TGTGCCAGCAGCTCCCTACAGGGGTCTAATTCACCCCTCCACTTT
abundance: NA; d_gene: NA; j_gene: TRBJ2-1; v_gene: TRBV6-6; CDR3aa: CASSYPRAEQFF; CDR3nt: TGTGCCAGCAGTTACCCCAGGGCTGAGCAGTTCTTC
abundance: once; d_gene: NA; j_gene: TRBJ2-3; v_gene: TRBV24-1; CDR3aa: CATSVPSLGAPIGTQYF; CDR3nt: TGTGCCACCAGTGTCCCCTCCTTAGGAGCACCCATCGGGACGCAGTATTTT
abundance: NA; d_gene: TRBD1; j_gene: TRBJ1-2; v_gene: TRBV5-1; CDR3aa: CASSIQGAGYGYTF; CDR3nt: TGCGCCAGCAGCATACAGGGGGCGGGCTATGGCTACACCTTC
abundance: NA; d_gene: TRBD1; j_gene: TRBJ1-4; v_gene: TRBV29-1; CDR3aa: CSVTRDRVEEKLFF; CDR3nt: TGCAGCGTCACCCGAGACAGGGTCGAGGAAAAACTGTTTTTT
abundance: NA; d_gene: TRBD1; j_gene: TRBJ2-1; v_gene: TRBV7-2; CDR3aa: CASSPQTGTYNEQFF; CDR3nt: TGTGCCAGCAGCCCACAGACAGGGACCTACAATGAGCAGTTCTTC
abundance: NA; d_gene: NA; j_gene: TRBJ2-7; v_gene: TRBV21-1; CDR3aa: CASSKERRGHLHSVEQYF; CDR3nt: TGTGCCAGCAGCAAAGAACGCAGGGGACATCTCCATTCGGTCGAGCAGTACTTC
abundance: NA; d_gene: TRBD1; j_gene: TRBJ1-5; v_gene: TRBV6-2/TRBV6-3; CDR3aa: CASSYPDRGGNQPQHF; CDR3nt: TGTGCCAGCAGTTACCCCGACAGGGGTGGCAATCAGCCCCAGCATTTT
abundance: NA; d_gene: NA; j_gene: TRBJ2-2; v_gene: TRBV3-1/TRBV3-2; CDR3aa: CASSQAGTTNTGELFF; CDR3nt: TGTGCCAGCAGCCAAGCCGGGACAACGAACACCGGGGAGCTGTTTTTT
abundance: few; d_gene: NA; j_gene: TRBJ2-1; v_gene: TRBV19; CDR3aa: CASSSTWAVDSYNEQFF; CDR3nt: TGTGCCAGTAGTAGTACCTGGGCAGTCGATTCCTACAATGAGCAGTTCTTC
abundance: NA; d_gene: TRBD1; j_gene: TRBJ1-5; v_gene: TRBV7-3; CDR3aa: CASSPTGGRGQPQHF; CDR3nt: TGTGCCAGCAGCCCTACAGGGGGCAGGGGTCAGCCCCAGCATTTT
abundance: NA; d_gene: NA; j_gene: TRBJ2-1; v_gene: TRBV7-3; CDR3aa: CASSLGLDNEQFF; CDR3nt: TGTGCCAGCAGCTTAGGGCTTGACAATGAGCAGTTCTTC
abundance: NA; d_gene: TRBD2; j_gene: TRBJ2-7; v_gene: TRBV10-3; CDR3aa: CAISESGLAEGEQYF; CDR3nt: TGTGCCATCAGTGAGAGCGGACTAGCGGAGGGGGAGCAGTACTTC
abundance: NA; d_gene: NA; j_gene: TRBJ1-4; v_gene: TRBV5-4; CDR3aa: CASSAGQSNGNEKLFF; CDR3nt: TGTGCCAGCAGCGCCGGACAGTCGAACGGTAATGAAAAACTGTTTTTT
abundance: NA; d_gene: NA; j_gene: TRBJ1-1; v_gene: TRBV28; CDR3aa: CASSSRPGRSGTEAFF; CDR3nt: TGTGCCAGCAGTTCCCGCCCCGGGAGATCGGGCACTGAAGCTTTCTTT
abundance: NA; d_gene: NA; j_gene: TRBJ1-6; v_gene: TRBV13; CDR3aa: CASSLRRGNSPLHF; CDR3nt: TGTGCCAGCAGCTTAAGGCGGGGTAATTCACCCCTCCACTTT